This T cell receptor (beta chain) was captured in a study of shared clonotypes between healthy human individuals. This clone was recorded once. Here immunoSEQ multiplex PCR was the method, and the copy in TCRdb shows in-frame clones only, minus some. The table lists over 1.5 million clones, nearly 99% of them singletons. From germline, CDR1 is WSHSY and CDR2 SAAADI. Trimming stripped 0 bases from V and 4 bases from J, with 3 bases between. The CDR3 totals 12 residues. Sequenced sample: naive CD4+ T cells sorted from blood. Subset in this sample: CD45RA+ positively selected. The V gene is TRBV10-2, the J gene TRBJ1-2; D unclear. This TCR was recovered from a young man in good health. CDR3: CASSESPYGYTF. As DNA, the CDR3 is TGCGCCAGCAGTGAGTCCCCCTATGGCTACACCTTC.